In this sample, the clone carrying this T cell receptor beta chain turned up a few times. Its target is unknown. The sample belongs to a study of cytomegalovirus exposure and HLA in healthy donors. Study results and caveats: An apparent linkage of common viral pathogens to several of the most significant clusters emerged in a later analysis. Presence/absence comparisons presumed near-even sequencing depth among donors. Within an earlier analysis, most TCR beta V segments proved productive either about 90% or about 30% of the time. Generally TCR sequences proved uncommon, though certain public TCRs appeared in numerous donors.

With 60 Vbeta and 13 Jbeta primers, the PCR was carried out. Generated by immunoSEQ multiplex PCR, the TCRdb table keeps only in-frame clones and is missing some. The profile shows around 130,000 clones, 81% of them singletons. This CDR3 is built from 16 residues. V was pared by 0 bases and J by 4 bases, with 7 bases of the junction left unmatched. Per germline, CDR1 WSHSY and CDR2 SAAADI. Source material: PBMCs. The TCR was taken from a man aged 35-49 years in good health and CMV-seronegative. The rearrangement links TRBV10-2 to TRBJ1-1, with TRBD1 matching over 8 bases. The DNA of the CDR3 is TGCGCCAGCAGTGAGTCGATCGGCAGGGGGCTCACTGAAGCTTTCTTT. As protein: CASSESIGRGLTEAFF.